The clone carrying this TCR beta chain appeared a single time. The data originate from a study of siplizumab effects on memory and regulatory T cells. The V gene's germline CDR1 is MNHNY and CDR2 SVGAGI (reference sequence). The CDR3 covers 14 residues. Losses at the gene ends were 6 bases for V and 2 bases for J; bases not matched to a gene: 7. Profiling relied on immunoSEQ multiplex PCR, and the TCRdb table lists in-frame clones only, not all of them. The sample includes about 110,000 clones, approximately 92% of them seen just once. This chain joins TRBV6-6 and TRBJ2-7, with TRBD1 identical over 7 bases. The origin of this receptor is a human donor in good health. The specimen sequenced was CD4+ T cells sorted from blood. The CDR3 DNA follows: TGTGCCAGCAGCAGGGGCAGGGGGACCTACGAGCAGTACTTC. Protein product: CASSRGRGTYEQYF.